This T cell receptor beta chain was observed in a study of response to subunit inactivated influenza vaccine. About this clonotype: As yet, its antigen is unknown.

Findings and limits, study-wide: After each seasonal influenza vaccination, few new T cells are recruited, the authors suggested.

MiXCR was run by TCRdb on the RT-PCR reads, yielding one entry per CDR3 protein. The sample lists roughly 500,000 distinct CDR3 sequences, about 17% occurring once. The CDR3 spans 14 residues. The trim removed 8 bases at V and 4 bases at J, leaving 7 bases unmatched. Per germline, CDR1 SGHRS and CDR2 YFSETQ. This sample comprised CD4+ T cells sorted from PBMCs, obtained less than 30 months after vaccination. The chain joins TRBV5-1 to TRBJ2-3, with TRBD1 identical over 10 bases. This clonotype was obtained from a man between 50 and 69 years old who received an inactivated influenza vaccine. The CDR3 DNA reads TGCGCCAGTGTCCGGGACAGGGGTTCAGATACGCAGTATTTT. Amino acid sequence: CASVRDRGSDTQYF.